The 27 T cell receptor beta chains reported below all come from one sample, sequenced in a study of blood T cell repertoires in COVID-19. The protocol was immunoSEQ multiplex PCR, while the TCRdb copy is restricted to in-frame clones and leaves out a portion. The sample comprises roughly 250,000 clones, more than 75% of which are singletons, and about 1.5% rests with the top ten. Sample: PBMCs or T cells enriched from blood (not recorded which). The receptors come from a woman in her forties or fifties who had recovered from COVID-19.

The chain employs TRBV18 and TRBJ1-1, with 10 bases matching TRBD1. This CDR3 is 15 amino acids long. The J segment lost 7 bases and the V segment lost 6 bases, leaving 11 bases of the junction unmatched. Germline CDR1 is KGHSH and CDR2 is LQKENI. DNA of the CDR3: TGTGCCAGCTCTCACCGGGACAGGGGAGGTCTTGAAGCTTTCTTT. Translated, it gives CASSHRDRGGLEAFF.

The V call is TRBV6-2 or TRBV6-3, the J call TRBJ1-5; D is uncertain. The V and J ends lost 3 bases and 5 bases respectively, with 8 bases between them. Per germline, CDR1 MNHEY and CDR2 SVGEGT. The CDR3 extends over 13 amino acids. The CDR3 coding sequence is TGTGCCAGCAGTTATGTTTCTCATCAGCCCCAGCATTTT. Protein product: CASSYVSHQPQHF.

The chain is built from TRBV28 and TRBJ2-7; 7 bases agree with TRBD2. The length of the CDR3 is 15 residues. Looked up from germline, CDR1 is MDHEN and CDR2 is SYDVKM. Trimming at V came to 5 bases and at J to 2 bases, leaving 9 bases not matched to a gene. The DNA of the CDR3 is TGTGCCAGCAGTGATAGCGGGTCGAACGCCTACGAGCAGTACTTC. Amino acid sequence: CASSDSGSNAYEQYF. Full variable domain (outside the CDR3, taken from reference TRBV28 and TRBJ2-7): DVKVTQSSRYLVKRTGEKVFLECVQDMDHENMFWYRQDPGLGLRLIYFSYDVKMKEKGDIPEGYSVSREKKERFSLILESASTNQTSMYLCASSDSGSNAYEQYFGPGTRLTVT.

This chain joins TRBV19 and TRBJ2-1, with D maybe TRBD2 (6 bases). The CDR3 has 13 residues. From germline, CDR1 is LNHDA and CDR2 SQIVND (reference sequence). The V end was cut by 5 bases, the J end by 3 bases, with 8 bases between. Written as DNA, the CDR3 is TGTGCCAGTAGTGGGGGAGGCTACAATGAGCAGTTCTTC. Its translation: CASSGGGYNEQFF.

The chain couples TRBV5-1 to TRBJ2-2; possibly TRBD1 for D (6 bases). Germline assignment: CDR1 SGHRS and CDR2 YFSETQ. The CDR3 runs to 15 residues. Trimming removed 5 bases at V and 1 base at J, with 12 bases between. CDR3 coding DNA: TGCGCCAGCAGTAGAGGACAGATGAACACCGGGGAGCTGTTTTTT. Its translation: CASSRGQMNTGELFF.

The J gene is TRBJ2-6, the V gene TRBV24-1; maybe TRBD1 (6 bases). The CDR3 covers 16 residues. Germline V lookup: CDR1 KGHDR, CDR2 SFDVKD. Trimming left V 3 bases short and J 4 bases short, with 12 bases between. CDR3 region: CATSDPTGIGANVLTF. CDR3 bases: TGTGCCACCAGTGATCCCACAGGGATCGGGGCCAACGTCCTGACTTTC.

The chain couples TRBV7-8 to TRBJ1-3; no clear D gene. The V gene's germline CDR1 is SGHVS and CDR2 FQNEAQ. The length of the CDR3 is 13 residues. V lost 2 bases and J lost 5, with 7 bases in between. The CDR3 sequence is CASSLFERNTIYF. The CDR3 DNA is TGTGCCAGCAGCTTATTTGAGCGAAACACCATATATTTT. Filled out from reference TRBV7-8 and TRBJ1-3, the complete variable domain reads GAGVSQSPRYKVAKRGQDVALRCDPISGHVSLFWYQQALGQGPEFLTYFQNEAQLDKSGLPSDRFFAERPEGSVSTLKIQRTQQEDSAVYLCASSLFERNTIYFGEGSWLTVV.

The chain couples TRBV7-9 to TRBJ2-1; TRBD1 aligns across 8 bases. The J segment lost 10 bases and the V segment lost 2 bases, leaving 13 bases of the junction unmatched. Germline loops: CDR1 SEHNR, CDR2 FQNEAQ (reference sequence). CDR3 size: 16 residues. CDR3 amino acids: CASSLNPGQGTPEQFF. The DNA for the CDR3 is TGTGCCAGCAGCTTAAATCCAGGACAGGGCACACCCGAGCAGTTCTTC.

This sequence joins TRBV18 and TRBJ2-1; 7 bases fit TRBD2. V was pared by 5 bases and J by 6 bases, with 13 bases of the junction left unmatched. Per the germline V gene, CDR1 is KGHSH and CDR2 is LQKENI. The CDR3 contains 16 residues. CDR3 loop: CASSVSGASGSNEQFF. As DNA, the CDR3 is TGTGCCAGCTCAGTCAGTGGGGCTAGCGGTAGCAATGAGCAGTTCTTC.

The CDR3, as DNA: TGTGCCAGCCTACCATTTGGGTTACGGGACAAGGCATTAGGGTACCAAGAGACCCAGTACTTC. Translation gives CASLPFGLRDKALGYQETQYF. The V gene is TRBV2, the J gene TRBJ2-5, with D perhaps TRBD1 (6 bases). Germline values: CDR1 SNHLY, CDR2 FYNNEI. The CDR3 has 21 amino acids. The V end lost 8 bases, the J end lost 0 bases, and 34 bases lay between the germline ends.

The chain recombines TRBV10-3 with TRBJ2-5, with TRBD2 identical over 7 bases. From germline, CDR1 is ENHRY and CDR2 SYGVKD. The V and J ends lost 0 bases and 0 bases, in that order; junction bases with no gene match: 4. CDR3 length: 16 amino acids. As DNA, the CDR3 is TGTGCCATCAGTGAGTCGTGGACTAGAAACCAAGAGACCCAGTACTTC. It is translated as CAISESWTRNQETQYF.

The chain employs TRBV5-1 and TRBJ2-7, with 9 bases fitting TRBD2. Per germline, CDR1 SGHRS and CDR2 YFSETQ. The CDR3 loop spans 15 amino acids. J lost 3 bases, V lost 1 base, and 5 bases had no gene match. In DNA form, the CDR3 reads TGCGCCAGCAGCTTGTCCCGCGGGAGGGTCTACGAGCAGTACTTC. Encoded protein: CASSLSRGRVYEQYF.

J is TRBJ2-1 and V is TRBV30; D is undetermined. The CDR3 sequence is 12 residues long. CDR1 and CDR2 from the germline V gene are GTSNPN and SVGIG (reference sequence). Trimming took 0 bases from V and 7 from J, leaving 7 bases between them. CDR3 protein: CAWSVVRNEQFF. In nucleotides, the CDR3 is TGTGCCTGGAGTGTAGTGAGGAATGAGCAGTTCTTC.

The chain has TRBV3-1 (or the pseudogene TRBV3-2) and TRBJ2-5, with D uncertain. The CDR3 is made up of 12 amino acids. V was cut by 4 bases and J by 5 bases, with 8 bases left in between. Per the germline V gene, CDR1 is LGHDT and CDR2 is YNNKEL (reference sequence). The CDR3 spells CASSPLSETQYF. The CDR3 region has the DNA TGTGCCAGCAGCCCCCTTTCGGAGACCCAGTACTTC.

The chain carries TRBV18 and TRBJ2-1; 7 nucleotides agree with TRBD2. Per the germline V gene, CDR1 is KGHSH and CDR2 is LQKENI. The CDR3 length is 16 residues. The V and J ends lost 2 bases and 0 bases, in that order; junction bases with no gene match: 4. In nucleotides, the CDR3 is TGTGCCAGCTCACCAGCGGGACTAAGCTCCTACAATGAGCAGTTCTTC. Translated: CASSPAGLSSYNEQFF.

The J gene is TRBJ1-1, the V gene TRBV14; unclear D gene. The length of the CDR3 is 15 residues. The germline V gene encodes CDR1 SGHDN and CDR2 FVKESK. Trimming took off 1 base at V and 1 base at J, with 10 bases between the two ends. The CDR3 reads CASSQVSPGNTEAFF. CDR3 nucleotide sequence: TGTGCCAGCAGCCAAGTTTCTCCGGGGAACACTGAAGCTTTCTTT.

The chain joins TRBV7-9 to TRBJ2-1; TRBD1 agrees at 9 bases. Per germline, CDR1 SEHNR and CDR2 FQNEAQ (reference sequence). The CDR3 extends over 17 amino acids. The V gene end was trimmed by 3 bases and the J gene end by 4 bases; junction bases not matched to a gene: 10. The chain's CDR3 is CASSFRDRDRVYNEQFF. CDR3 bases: TGTGCCAGCAGCTTCAGGGACCGGGACAGGGTGTACAATGAGCAGTTCTTC.

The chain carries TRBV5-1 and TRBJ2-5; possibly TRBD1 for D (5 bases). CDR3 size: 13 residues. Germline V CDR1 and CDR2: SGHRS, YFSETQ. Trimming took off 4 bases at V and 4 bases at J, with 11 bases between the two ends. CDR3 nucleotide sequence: TGCGCCAGCAGCGAAGACGACAGAGAGACCCAGTACTTC. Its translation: CASSEDDRETQYF.

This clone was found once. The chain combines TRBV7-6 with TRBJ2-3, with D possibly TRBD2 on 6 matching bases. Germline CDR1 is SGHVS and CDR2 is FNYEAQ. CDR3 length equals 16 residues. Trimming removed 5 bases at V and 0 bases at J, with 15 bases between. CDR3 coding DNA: TGTGCCAGCAGCAAACCGGGACTCACAAGCACAGATACGCAGTATTTT. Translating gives CASSKPGLTSTDTQYF.

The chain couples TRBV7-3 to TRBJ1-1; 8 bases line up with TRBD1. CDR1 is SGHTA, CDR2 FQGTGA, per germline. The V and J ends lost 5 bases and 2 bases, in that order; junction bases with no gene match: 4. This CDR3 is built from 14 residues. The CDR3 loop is CASSADRGNTEAFF. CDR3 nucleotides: TGTGCCAGCAGCGCCGACAGGGGTAACACTGAAGCTTTCTTT. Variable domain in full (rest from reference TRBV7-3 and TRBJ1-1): GAGVSQTPSNKVTEKGKYVELRCDPISGHTALYWYRQSLGQGPEFLIYFQGTGAADDSGLPNDRFFAVRPEGSVSTLKIQRTERGDSAVYLCASSADRGNTEAFFGQGTRLTVV.

Here the CDR3 DNA reads TGTGCCAGCTCACCTCTATCCGACAGTTCATACGAGCAGTACTTC. It translates to CASSPLSDSSYEQYF. The chain has TRBV18 and TRBJ2-7; perhaps TRBD1 as D (5 bases). The V and J ends lost 3 bases and 4 bases respectively, with 16 bases between them. The germline gives CDR1 KGHSH, CDR2 LQKENI. The CDR3 is 15 amino acids. The variable domain in full, completed from reference TRBV18 and TRBJ2-7, reads NAGVMQNPRHLVRRRGQEARLRCSPMKGHSHVYWYRQLPEEGLKFMVYLQKENIIDESGMPKERFSAEFPKEGPSILRIQQVVRGDSAAYFCASSPLSDSSYEQYFGPGTRLTVT.

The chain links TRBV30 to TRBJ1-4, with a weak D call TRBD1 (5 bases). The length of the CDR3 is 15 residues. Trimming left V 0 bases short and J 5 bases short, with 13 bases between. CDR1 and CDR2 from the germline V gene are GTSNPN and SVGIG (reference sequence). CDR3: CAWSVGGGRNEKLFF. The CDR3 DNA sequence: TGTGCCTGGAGTGTAGGCGGGGGTAGGAATGAAAAACTGTTTTTT.

CDR3 amino acids: CAISPRTGLEAQYF. For the CDR3, the DNA is TGTGCCATCAGCCCCAGGACAGGGCTGGAGGCGCAGTATTTT. The chain joins TRBV10-3 to TRBJ2-3; 8 nucleotides line up with TRBD1. This CDR3 has 14 residues. V gave up 6 bases and J gave up 10 bases; unmatched junction bases: 12. In germline, CDR1 is ENHRY, CDR2 SYGVKD.

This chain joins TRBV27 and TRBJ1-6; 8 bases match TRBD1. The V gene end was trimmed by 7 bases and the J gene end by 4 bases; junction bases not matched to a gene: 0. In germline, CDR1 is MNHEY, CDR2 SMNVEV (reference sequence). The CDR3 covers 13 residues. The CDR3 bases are TGTGCCAGCAACAGGGGGTATAATTCACCCCTCCACTTT. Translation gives CASNRGYNSPLHF.

The CDR3 is CASSSVRTPNTGELFF. The CDR3 DNA follows: TGTGCCAGCAGCTCTGTCAGGACTCCGAACACCGGGGAGCTGTTTTTT. V and J are TRBV11-2 and TRBJ2-2, with D maybe TRBD2 (5 bases). CDR3 length: 16 residues. CDR1 is SGHAT and CDR2 is FQNNGV in the germline V gene. With 4 bases removed from V and 0 bases from J, the gap between germline ends came to 12 bases.

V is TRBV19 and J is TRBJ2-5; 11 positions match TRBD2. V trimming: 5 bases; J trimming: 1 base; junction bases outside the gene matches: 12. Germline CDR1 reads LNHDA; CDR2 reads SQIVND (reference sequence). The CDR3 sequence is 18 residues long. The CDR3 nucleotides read TGTGCCAGTAGTTCGCCCTTTAGCGGGAGGGCCGTCCAAGAGACCCAGTACTTC. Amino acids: CASSSPFSGRAVQETQYF.

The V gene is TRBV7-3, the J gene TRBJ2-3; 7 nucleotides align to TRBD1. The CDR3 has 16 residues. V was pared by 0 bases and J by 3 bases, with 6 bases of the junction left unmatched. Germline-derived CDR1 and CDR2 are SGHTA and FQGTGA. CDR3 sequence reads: CASSLTRGQSTDTQYF. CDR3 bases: TGTGCCAGCAGCTTAACGAGGGGGCAAAGTACAGATACGCAGTATTTT.